This T cell receptor (beta chain) was found in a study of shared clonotypes between healthy human individuals. Study-wide context: Three CD4 naive, three CD4 memory, two CD8 naive and one CD8 memory plate were used per donor.

Measured with immunoSEQ multiplex PCR; TCRdb has only the in-frame clones, and not every one. This sample has about 2.5 million clones, with roughly 90% found just once. This clone was seen just once. The sample was naive CD4+ T cells from PBMCs. The subset was: CD45RA+ positively selected. The sequence derives from a man aged 18 to 30 in good health. Some clones in this sample may be carry-over from other donors' samples.

CDR3 amino acids: CSLDPVGYTF. The CDR3 coding sequence is TGCAGCCTCGATCCGGTGGGCTACACCTTC. The chain recombines TRBV29-1 with TRBJ1-2; no definite D call. The CDR3 covers 10 residues. V was cut by 8 bases and J by 8 bases, with 12 bases left in between. CDR1 is SQVTM, CDR2 ANQGSEA, per germline.